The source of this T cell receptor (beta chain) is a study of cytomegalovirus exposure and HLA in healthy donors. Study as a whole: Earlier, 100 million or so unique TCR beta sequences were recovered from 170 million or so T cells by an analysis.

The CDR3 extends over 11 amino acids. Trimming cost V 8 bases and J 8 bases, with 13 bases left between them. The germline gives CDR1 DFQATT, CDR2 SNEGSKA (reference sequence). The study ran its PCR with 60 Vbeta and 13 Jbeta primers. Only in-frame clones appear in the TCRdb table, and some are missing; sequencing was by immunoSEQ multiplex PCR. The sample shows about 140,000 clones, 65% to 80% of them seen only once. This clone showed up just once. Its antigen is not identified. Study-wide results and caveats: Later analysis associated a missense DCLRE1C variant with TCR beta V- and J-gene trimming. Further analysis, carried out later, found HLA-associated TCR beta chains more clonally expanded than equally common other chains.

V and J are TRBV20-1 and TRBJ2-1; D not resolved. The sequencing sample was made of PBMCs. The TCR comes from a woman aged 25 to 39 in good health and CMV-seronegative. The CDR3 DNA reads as TGCAGTACCGACACGTTGGATGAGCAGTTCTTC. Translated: CSTDTLDEQFF.